A single sample is the source of the 7 T cell receptor beta chains below, sequenced in a study of T cell responses to AZD1222 COVID-19 vaccine. Assay: immunoSEQ multiplex PCR; the TCRdb copy retains only in-frame clones and omits some. The sample holds more than 95,000 clones, 80% to 90% seen once. The material sequenced was peripheral blood, taken on day 0 of AZD1222 vaccination. These receptors were taken from an adult in good health.

The J gene is TRBJ2-5, the V gene TRBV9, with 10 bases lining up with TRBD2. The germline V gene encodes CDR1 SGDLS and CDR2 YYNGEE. J was trimmed by 5 bases and V by 0 bases; bases with no gene match: 4. The CDR3 extends over 15 amino acids. CDR3 sequence (DNA): TGTGCCAGCAGCGTAGAAGGGACTAGCGAGGAGACCCAGTACTTC. Protein sequence: CASSVEGTSEETQYF. Full variable domain (remainder filled in from reference TRBV9 and TRBJ2-5): DSGVTQTPKHLITATGQRVTLRCSPRSGDLSVYWYQQSLDQGLQFLIQYYNGEERAKGNILERFSAQQFPDLHSELNLSSLELGDSALYFCASSVEGTSEETQYFGPGTRLLVL.

The chain combines TRBV5-4 with TRBJ2-7; 9 bases match TRBD1. The CDR3 is made up of 15 amino acids. CDR1 is SGHNT, CDR2 YYREEE, per germline (reference sequence). Trimming at V came to 4 bases and at J to 3 bases, leaving 8 bases not matched to a gene. The CDR3 reads CASSPGTGNYYEQYF. CDR3 nucleotide sequence: TGTGCCAGCAGCCCAGGGACAGGGAACTACTACGAGCAGTACTTC.

On this clone: The junction and the germline gene differ at one end; a read error may be behind it. CDR3 nucleotide sequence: TGTGCCAGCAGTTACTCGAAAGGACAGGACTACGGCTACACCTTC. It encodes CASSYSKGQDYGYTF. The gene calls are TRBV6-2 or TRBV6-3 and TRBJ1-2, with 7 bases matching TRBD1. Germline V gene data show CDR1 as MNHEY and CDR2 as SVGEGT. CDR3 size: 15 residues.

This chain joins TRBV28 and TRBJ2-2; 9 bases align to TRBD2. Trimming removed 6 bases from V and 5 bases from J; junction bases left unmatched: 4. The germline CDR1 and CDR2 sequences are MDHEN and SYDVKM. The CDR3 spans 14 residues. This CDR3 is CASRAGGRTGELFF. CDR3 bases: TGTGCCAGCAGAGCGGGGGGACGGACCGGGGAGCTGTTTTTT. Supplemented by reference TRBV28 and TRBJ2-2, the full variable domain reads DVKVTQSSRYLVKRTGEKVFLECVQDMDHENMFWYRQDPGLGLRLIYFSYDVKMKEKGDIPEGYSVSREKKERFSLILESASTNQTSMYLCASRAGGRTGELFFGEGSRLTVL.

The chain combines TRBV4-2 with TRBJ1-2, with 11 positions matching TRBD1. CDR3 length: 16 amino acids. Germline V lookup: CDR1 LGHNA, CDR2 YNFKEQ. V lost 1 base, J lost 4 bases, and 5 bases stayed unmatched. The CDR3 coding sequence is TGTGCCAGCAGCCAAGGTTGGACAGGGGGCGCCTATGGCTACACCTTC. Translation: CASSQGWTGGAYGYTF.

The rearrangement links TRBV7-2 to TRBJ1-2; TRBD1 agrees at 7 bases. The junction had 12 bases not matched to a gene; V was cut back by 4 bases and J by 7 bases. The CDR3 loop spans 15 amino acids. Germline values: CDR1 SGHTA, CDR2 FQGNSA. The CDR3 here is CASSSFPTGNGGYTF. In DNA, the CDR3 is TGTGCCAGCAGCTCGTTTCCGACAGGGAACGGTGGCTACACCTTC.

The chain uses TRBV7-3 and TRBJ2-1, with D hard to call. The V end was cut by 0 bases, the J end by 2 bases, with 11 bases between. Germline values: CDR1 SGHTA, CDR2 FQGTGA. The CDR3 has 16 amino acids. CDR3 bases: TGTGCCAGCAGCTTAACGCCGGAGCAGACCTACAATGAGCAGTTCTTC. It yields the protein CASSLTPEQTYNEQFF.